The next 20 T cell receptor beta chains were all read from a single sample in a study of blood T cell repertoires in COVID-19. Libraries were prepared by immunoSEQ multiplex PCR; TCRdb keeps only in-frame clonotypes and omits some of them. The sample consists of around 150,000 clones, 87% of them appearing once. Sequencing was carried out using peripheral blood. These receptors originate from a man in his fifties with active COVID-19.

The chain recombines TRBV5-1 with TRBJ2-1, with 7 bases lining up with TRBD2. CDR1 is SGHRS, CDR2 YFSETQ, per germline. Losses at the gene ends were 4 bases for V and 3 bases for J; bases not matched to a gene: 7. This CDR3 region has 15 residues. CDR3: CASSRGRGNYNEQFF. The CDR3 DNA sequence: TGCGCCAGCAGCCGCGGGCGGGGGAACTACAATGAGCAGTTCTTC.

This clone was observed a single time. V gene TRBV5-1 combines with J gene TRBJ2-5; 9 bases line up with TRBD2. Per germline, CDR1 SGHRS and CDR2 YFSETQ. V was clipped by 0 bases and J by 4 bases; unmatched bases: 10. This CDR3 comprises 17 residues. In DNA, the CDR3 is TGCGCCAGCAGCTTGGAGAGGGCGGGGGGGACCGCAGAGACCCAGTACTTC. Its translation is CASSLERAGGTAETQYF. The complete variable domain, with remaining parts taken from reference TRBV5-1 and TRBJ2-5, reads KAGVTQTPRYLIKTRGQQVTLSCSPISGHRSVSWYQQTPGQGLQFLFEYFSETQRNKGNFPGRFSGRQFSNSRSEMNVSTLELGDSALYLCASSLERAGGTAETQYFGPGTRLLVL.

This chain uses TRBV5-6 with TRBJ1-3, with D possibly being TRBD1 (6 bases). Germline CDR1 is SGHDT and CDR2 is YYEEEE. The CDR3 sequence is 14 residues long. V was clipped by 4 bases and J by 5 bases, with 13 bases between them. CDR3 DNA sequence: TGTGCCAGCAGCCCGGGCCAGGGGAGAAACACCATATATTTT. Its translation is CASSPGQGRNTIYF. Filled out from reference TRBV5-6 and TRBJ1-3, the complete variable domain reads DAGVTQSPTHLIKTRGQQVTLRCSPKSGHDTVSWYQQALGQGPQFIFQYYEEEERQRGNFPDRFSGHQFPNYSSELNVNALLLGDSALYLCASSPGQGRNTIYFGEGSWLTVV.

The V gene is TRBV6-6, the J gene TRBJ2-5; D gene ambiguous. Germline CDR1 and CDR2: MNHNY and SVGAGI (reference sequence). Trimming removed 3 bases at V and 5 bases at J, with 4 bases between. The CDR3 contains 11 residues. CDR3 amino acids: CASSYRETQYF. The CDR3, as DNA: TGTGCCAGCAGTTATCGGGAGACCCAGTACTTC.

Notes on this clone: Other DNA sequences from this sample encode an identical CDR3 as well. The chain links TRBV18 to TRBJ1-3, with 8 bases fitting TRBD1. Unmatched junction bases numbered 8, after V lost 6 bases and J lost 7 bases. Germline V gene sequence: CDR1 KGHSH, CDR2 LQKENI. The CDR3 runs 14 residues. The CDR3, as DNA: TGTGCCAGCTCTCCGGACAGGGCGGGGAACACCATATATTTT. Translation: CASSPDRAGNTIYF.

This chain connects TRBV21-1 to TRBJ1-2. TRBV21-1 is designated a pseudogene. The CDR3 is 14 residues long. The CDR3 region has the DNA TGTGCCAGCACCTTGGGGGGGGGTCACTATGGCTACACCTTC. It codes for CASTLGGGHYGYTF.

The chain links TRBV6-1 to TRBJ1-1; D is perhaps TRBD1 (5 bases). From germline, CDR1 is MNHNS and CDR2 SASEGT. The CDR3 extends over 15 amino acids. Deletions cut 3 bases from V and 4 bases from J, with 15 bases between. The CDR3 protein is CASSDPMQGGTEAFF. The CDR3 region has the DNA TGTGCCAGCAGTGATCCTATGCAGGGTGGCACTGAAGCTTTCTTT.

The chain combines TRBV15 with TRBJ1-3; 9 nucleotides align to TRBD1. CDR1 and CDR2 (germline): LNHNV, YYDKDF (reference sequence). The CDR3 spans 15 residues. V dropped 3 bases and J dropped 2; count of bases not matched to a gene: 2. CDR3 DNA: TGTGCCACCAGCAGCCGACAGGGGGCTGGAAACACCATATATTTT. Protein: CATSSRQGAGNTIYF.

This chain joins TRBV7-2 and TRBJ1-3; 9 positions match TRBD1. This CDR3 comprises 15 residues. Germline assignment: CDR1 SGHTA and CDR2 FQGNSA. V lost 4 bases to trimming and J lost 3 bases; unmatched junction nucleotides: 4. As DNA, the CDR3 is TGTGCCAGCAGCTCGGGACAGGGCTTTGGAAACACCATATATTTT. Its translation is CASSSGQGFGNTIYF.

The chain is built from TRBV6-5 and TRBJ1-1, with D possibly TRBD1 on 6 matching bases. With 6 bases removed from V and 6 bases from J, the gap between germline ends came to 14 bases. This CDR3 has 13 residues. Looked up from germline, CDR1 is MNHEY and CDR2 is SVGAGI. The CDR3 here is CASRPGTFSEAFF. The CDR3 coding sequence is TGTGCCAGCAGACCGGGGACATTTTCTGAAGCTTTCTTT.

The chain carries TRBV6-4 and TRBJ1-2; tentative D call: TRBD1 (6 bases). Germline CDR1 reads MRHNA; CDR2 reads SNTAGT. The CDR3 totals 17 residues. V lost 2 bases and J lost 4, with 20 bases in between. The CDR3 coding sequence is TGTGCCAGCAGTGACATTTTTAGGGCAGGGACATTCTATGGCTACACCTTC. It is translated as CASSDIFRAGTFYGYTF.

The rearrangement links TRBV9 to TRBJ2-7; TRBD1 might be the D (5 bases). Germline assignment: CDR1 SGDLS and CDR2 YYNGEE. The CDR3 length is 15 residues. Trimming took 0 bases from V and 1 from J, leaving 11 bases between them. This CDR3 reads CASSVDLGPSYEQYF. The CDR3 DNA reads as TGTGCCAGCAGCGTAGATTTGGGGCCATCCTACGAGCAGTACTTC. Full variable domain (rest looked up from reference TRBV9 and TRBJ2-7): DSGVTQTPKHLITATGQRVTLRCSPRSGDLSVYWYQQSLDQGLQFLIQYYNGEERAKGNILERFSAQQFPDLHSELNLSSLELGDSALYFCASSVDLGPSYEQYFGPGTRLTVT.

The chain employs TRBV5-1 and TRBJ1-1; the D is unclear. This CDR3 has 16 residues. V lost 4 bases and J lost 5, with 21 bases in between. CDR1 is SGHRS, CDR2 YFSETQ, per germline. CDR3 nucleotide sequence: TGCGCCAGCAGCATCGGGATTACTGGTCGAGGAACTGAAGCTTTCTTT. Translated: CASSIGITGRGTEAFF.

This sequence joins TRBV12-3 or TRBV12-4 and TRBJ1-5; D is unresolved. The CDR3 sequence is 11 residues long. V was shortened by 5 bases and J by 5 bases, with 4 bases between the two germline ends. CDR3 sequence reads: CASSRDQPQHF. DNA of the CDR3: TGTGCCAGCAGTCGGGATCAGCCCCAGCATTTT.

The count of this clone is one. The chain uses TRBV11-2 and TRBJ2-1; D might be TRBD2 (6 bases). V was clipped by 6 bases and J by 1 base, with 16 bases between them. The germline V gene encodes CDR1 SGHAT and CDR2 FQNNGV. This CDR3 is 16 amino acids long. The chain's CDR3 is CASRPSTSTSYNEQFF. The CDR3 DNA reads as TGTGCCAGCAGGCCCTCGACTAGTACTTCCTACAATGAGCAGTTCTTC.

DNA for the CDR3: TGTGCCAGTAGTAAAAAGGGAGTGCCCTATGGCTACACCTTC. Encoded protein: CASSKKGVPYGYTF. This chain links TRBV19 with TRBJ1-2, with unresolved D. Germline V gene sequence: CDR1 LNHDA, CDR2 SQIVND (reference sequence). The CDR3 loop spans 14 amino acids. Trimming took 4 bases from V and 4 from J, leaving 13 bases between them.

This chain connects TRBV4-1 to TRBJ2-2; 7 bases are a match to TRBD2. Germline CDR1 reads MGHRA; CDR2 reads YSYEKL. After removal of 1 base from V and 6 bases from J, the junction contained 2 bases not matched to a gene. The CDR3 contains 14 residues. CDR3 nucleotide sequence: TGCGCCAGCAGCCAAGGGACTAGGGCCGGGGAGCTGTTTTTT. This encodes CASSQGTRAGELFF.

This chain uses TRBV11-2 with TRBJ1-1; D gene ambiguous. Trimming shortened V by 6 bases and J by 1 base, and 6 bases separated the two germline ends. Germline V gives CDR1 SGHAT, CDR2 FQNNGV. The CDR3 is 12 residues long. The CDR3 reads CASSWANTEAFF. In DNA form, the CDR3 reads TGTGCCAGCAGTTGGGCGAACACTGAAGCTTTCTTT.

This clone has a handful of counts. V usage is TRBV19 and J usage is TRBJ2-4, with D possibly matching TRBD2 (5 bases). Germline V CDR1 and CDR2: LNHDA, SQIVND (reference sequence). There are 16 residues in the CDR3. Trimming stripped 5 bases from V and 3 bases from J, with 17 bases between. CDR3 region: CASSEVVRVDKNIQYF. In DNA form, the CDR3 reads TGTGCCAGTAGTGAGGTGGTGAGGGTCGACAAAAACATTCAGTACTTC.

Concerning this clone itself: One junction end does not reproduce the germline sequence, and a read error may be involved. CDR3 coding DNA: TGTGCCAGCAGCTTATTTAATGGAAACACCATATATTTT. Translated: CASSLFNGNTIYF. This chain connects TRBV27 to TRBJ1-3; D unresolved. The CDR3 length is 13 residues. Per the germline V gene, CDR1 is MNHEY and CDR2 is SMNVEV (reference sequence).